Shown below are 11 T cell receptor beta chains from a single sample sequenced in a study of T cell repertoires in cytomegalovirus infection. Each CDR3 protein is one row after TCRdb ran MiXCR on the reads. The data contain approximately 490,000 distinct CDR3 sequences, 10% to 12% of them seen just once; the ten biggest clones take up approximately 10%. Sequenced input: PBMCs. These receptors all come from a human donor in good health (CMV status not recorded). Some clones in this sample may be carry-over from other donors' samples.

The CDR3 nucleotides are TGTGCCAGCAGCCCCAGGGGGACACTAGTGGGCGAGACCCAGTACTTC. Its translation: CASSPRGTLVGETQYF. The J gene is TRBJ2-5, the V gene TRBV11-2; 7 positions agree with TRBD1. V gave up 5 bases and J gave up 5 bases; unmatched junction bases: 14. The germline V gene has CDR1 SGHAT and CDR2 FQNNGV. The length of the CDR3 is 16 residues.

This clonotype was seen a few times. The chain combines TRBV6-4 with TRBJ2-3; possibly TRBD1 for D (5 bases). From germline, CDR1 is MRHNA and CDR2 SNTAGT. This CDR3 comprises 14 residues. Deletions cut 6 bases from V and 3 bases from J, with 13 bases between. The CDR3 is CASRDSSLTDTQYF. DNA for the CDR3: TGTGCCAGCAGAGACAGCTCCCTTACAGATACGCAGTATTTT.

This clonotype has ten or more counts. This chain uses TRBV12-3 or TRBV12-4 with TRBJ2-2; D ambiguous. The V end lost 1 base, the J end lost 6 bases, and 9 bases lay between the germline ends. This CDR3 spans 14 amino acids. CDR3 protein: CASSLEAVAGELFF. The CDR3 coding sequence is TGTGCCAGCAGTTTAGAGGCAGTGGCCGGGGAGCTGTTTTTT.

This clonotype was picked up a small number of times. The chain has TRBV20-1 and TRBJ1-4; D gene ambiguous. Germline CDR1 DFQATT, CDR2 SNEGSKA (reference sequence). The ends were cut back, 1 base at V and 3 bases at J, with 9 bases in the middle. The CDR3 extends over 14 amino acids. The DNA of the CDR3 is TGCAGTGCTAGAGTGGGGATCCCTAATGAAAAACTGTTTTTT. Protein product: CSARVGIPNEKLFF.

Ten or more counts support this clonotype. V gene TRBV6-1 combines with J gene TRBJ1-2; D not resolved. V lost 5 bases and J lost 2, with 3 bases in between. CDR3 length: 11 amino acids. Per the germline V gene, CDR1 is MNHNS and CDR2 is SASEGT. The CDR3 DNA reads as TGTGCCAGCAGTCGGAACTATGGCTACACCTTC. This gives the protein CASSRNYGYTF.

The V call is TRBV10-3, the J call TRBJ1-4, with 8 nucleotides matching TRBD1. The CDR3 length is 17 residues. Germline V gene data show CDR1 as ENHRY and CDR2 as SYGVKD. V lost 4 bases and J lost 4; bases outside the gene matches: 11. DNA for the CDR3: TGTGCCATCAGTGCTCTGAGACCGGGACAGGTTAATGAAAAACTGTTTTTT. It translates to CAISALRPGQVNEKLFF.

The chain is built from TRBV7-9 and TRBJ2-5; 7 bases fit TRBD2. Germline V gene lookup returns CDR1 SEHNR and CDR2 FQNEAQ (reference sequence). Germline trimming cut 8 bases from V and 4 bases from J; bases unmatched to any gene: 10. The CDR3 extends over 14 amino acids. The CDR3 spells CASGESGARETQYF. CDR3 sequence (DNA): TGTGCCAGCGGGGAGAGCGGGGCCCGAGAGACCCAGTACTTC.

This clonotype was picked up many times. The J gene is TRBJ2-1, the V gene TRBV11-1; 13 bases fit TRBD2. CDR1 is SGHAT and CDR2 is FQDESV in the germline V gene (reference sequence). CDR3 length equals 18 residues. V was clipped by 5 bases and J by 5 bases; unmatched bases: 12. The CDR3 region has the DNA TGTGCCAGCAGCAGCCTAACTAGCGGGAGGGCCGGGGACAATGAGCAGTTCTTC. It yields the protein CASSSLTSGRAGDNEQFF.

This clonotype was seen repeatedly, ten times or more. This chain links TRBV6-6 with TRBJ2-3, with TRBD1 as a possible D gene (5 bases). CDR1 is MNHNY, CDR2 SVGAGI, per germline (reference sequence). The ends were cut back, 2 bases at V and 4 bases at J, with 13 bases in the middle. CDR3 length equals 15 residues. The CDR3 loop is CASSYPQGFSDTQYF. The CDR3 bases are TGTGCCAGCAGTTACCCCCAGGGTTTCTCAGATACGCAGTATTTT.

Ten or more counts support this clonotype. The rearrangement joins TRBV10-3 to TRBJ2-5; 7 bases agree with TRBD2. V dropped 4 bases and J dropped 1; count of bases not matched to a gene: 12. Germline CDR1 is ENHRY and CDR2 is SYGVKD. This CDR3 comprises 17 residues. This chain's CDR3 is CAISAEGASGLQETQYF. The CDR3 coding sequence is TGTGCCATCAGTGCGGAAGGGGCTAGCGGACTCCAAGAGACCCAGTACTTC.

This clonotype turned up a few times. The V call is TRBV29-1, the J call TRBJ2-5; tentative D call: TRBD1 (6 bases). There are 12 residues in the CDR3. Trimming left V 2 bases short and J 8 bases short, with 12 bases between. Per germline, CDR1 SQVTM and CDR2 ANQGSEA. The CDR3 coding sequence is TGCAGCGTTGAAATCCTGGACAGAACCCAGTACTTC. Amino acids: CSVEILDRTQYF.